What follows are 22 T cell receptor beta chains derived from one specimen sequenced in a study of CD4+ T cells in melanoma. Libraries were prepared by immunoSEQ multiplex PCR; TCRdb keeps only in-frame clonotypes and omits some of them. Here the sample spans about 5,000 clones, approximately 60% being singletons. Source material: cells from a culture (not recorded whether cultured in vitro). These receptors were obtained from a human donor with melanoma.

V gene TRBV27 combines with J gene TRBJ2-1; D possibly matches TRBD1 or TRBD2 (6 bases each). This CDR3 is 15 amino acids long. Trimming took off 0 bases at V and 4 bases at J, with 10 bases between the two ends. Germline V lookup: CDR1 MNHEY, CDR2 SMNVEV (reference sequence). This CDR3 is CASSLSGGPYNEQFF. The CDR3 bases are TGTGCCAGCAGTTTATCGGGGGGCCCTTACAATGAGCAGTTCTTC.

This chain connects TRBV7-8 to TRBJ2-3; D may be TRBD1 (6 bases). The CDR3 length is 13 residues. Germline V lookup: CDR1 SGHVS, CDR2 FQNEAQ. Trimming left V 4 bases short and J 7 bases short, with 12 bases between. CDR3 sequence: CASSSGTINTQYF. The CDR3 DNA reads TGTGCCAGCAGCTCCGGGACAATAAATACGCAGTATTTT. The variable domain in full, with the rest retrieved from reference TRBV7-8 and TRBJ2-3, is GAGVSQSPRYKVAKRGQDVALRCDPISGHVSLFWYQQALGQGPEFLTYFQNEAQLDKSGLPSDRFFAERPEGSVSTLKIQRTQQEDSAVYLCASSSGTINTQYFGPGTRLTVL.

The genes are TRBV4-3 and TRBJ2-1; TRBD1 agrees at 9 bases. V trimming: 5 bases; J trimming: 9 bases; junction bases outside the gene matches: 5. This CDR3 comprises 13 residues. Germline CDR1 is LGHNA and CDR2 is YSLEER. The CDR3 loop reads CASSWGQGGEQFF. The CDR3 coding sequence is TGCGCCAGCAGCTGGGGACAGGGAGGTGAGCAGTTCTTC.

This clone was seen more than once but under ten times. The CDR3 DNA follows: TGTGCCAGCAGCGAACAGGGGGCTAGCACAGATACGCAGTATTTT. This codes for CASSEQGASTDTQYF. The chain is built from TRBV5-4 and TRBJ2-3; 9 positions agree with TRBD1. This CDR3 is 15 amino acids long. The ends lost 4 bases at V and 0 bases at J; junction bases unmatched: 3. Germline assignment: CDR1 SGHNT and CDR2 YYREEE (reference sequence).

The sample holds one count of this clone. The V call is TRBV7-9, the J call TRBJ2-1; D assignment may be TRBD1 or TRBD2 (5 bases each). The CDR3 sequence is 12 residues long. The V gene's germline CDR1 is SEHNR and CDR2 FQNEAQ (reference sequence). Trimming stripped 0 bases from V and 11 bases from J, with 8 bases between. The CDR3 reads CASSLARGQQFF. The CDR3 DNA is TGTGCCAGCAGCTTAGCCCGGGGCCAGCAGTTCTTC.

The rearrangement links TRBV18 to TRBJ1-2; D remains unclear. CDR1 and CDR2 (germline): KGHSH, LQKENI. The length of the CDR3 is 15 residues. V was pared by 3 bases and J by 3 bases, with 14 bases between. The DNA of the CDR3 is TGTGCCAGCTCACCCACTCCGGGGTCGGACTATGGCTACACCTTC. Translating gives CASSPTPGSDYGYTF.

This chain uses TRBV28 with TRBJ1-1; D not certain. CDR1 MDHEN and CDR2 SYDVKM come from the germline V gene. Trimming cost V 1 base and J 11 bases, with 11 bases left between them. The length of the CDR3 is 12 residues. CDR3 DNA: TGTGCCAGCAGTTTATCGGCAACCGGGGCTTTCTTT. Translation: CASSLSATGAFF.

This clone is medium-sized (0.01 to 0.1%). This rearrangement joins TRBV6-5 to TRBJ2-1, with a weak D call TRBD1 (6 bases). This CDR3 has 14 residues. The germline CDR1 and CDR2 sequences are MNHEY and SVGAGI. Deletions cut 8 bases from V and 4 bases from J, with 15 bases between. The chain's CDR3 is CASSLAGAYNEQFF. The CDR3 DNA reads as TGTGCCAGCTCCTTGGCAGGGGCATACAATGAGCAGTTCTTC.

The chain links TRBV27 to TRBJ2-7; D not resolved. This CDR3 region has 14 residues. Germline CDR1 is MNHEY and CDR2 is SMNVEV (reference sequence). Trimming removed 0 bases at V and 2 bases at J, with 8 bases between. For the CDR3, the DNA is TGTGCCAGCAGTTTATCAGCCGGAGCCTACGAGCAGTACTTC. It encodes CASSLSAGAYEQYF.

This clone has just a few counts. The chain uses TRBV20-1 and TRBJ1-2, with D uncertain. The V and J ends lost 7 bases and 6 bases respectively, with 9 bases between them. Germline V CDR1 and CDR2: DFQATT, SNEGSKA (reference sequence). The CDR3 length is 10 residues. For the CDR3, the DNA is TGCAGTGGTCGTGATGATGGCTACACCTTC. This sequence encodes CSGRDDGYTF.

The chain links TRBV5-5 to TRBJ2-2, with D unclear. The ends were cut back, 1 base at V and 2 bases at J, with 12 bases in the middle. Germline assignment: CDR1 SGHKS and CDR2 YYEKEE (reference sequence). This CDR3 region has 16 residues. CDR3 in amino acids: CASSLFPLDNTGELFF. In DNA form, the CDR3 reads TGTGCCAGCAGCTTGTTTCCCCTGGACAACACCGGGGAGCTGTTTTTT.

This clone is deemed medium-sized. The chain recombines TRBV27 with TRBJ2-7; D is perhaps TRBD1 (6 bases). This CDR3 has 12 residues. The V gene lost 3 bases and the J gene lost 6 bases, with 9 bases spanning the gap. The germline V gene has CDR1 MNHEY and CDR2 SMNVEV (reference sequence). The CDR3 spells CASSFTGSEQYF. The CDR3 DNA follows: TGTGCCAGCAGTTTTACAGGGTCCGAGCAGTACTTC.

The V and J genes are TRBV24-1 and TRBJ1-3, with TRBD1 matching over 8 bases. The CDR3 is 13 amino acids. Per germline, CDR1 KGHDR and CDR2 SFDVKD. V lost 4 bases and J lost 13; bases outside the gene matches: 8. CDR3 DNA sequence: TGTGCCACCAGTGACGGACCGGGACAGGATATATATTTT. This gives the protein CATSDGPGQDIYF.

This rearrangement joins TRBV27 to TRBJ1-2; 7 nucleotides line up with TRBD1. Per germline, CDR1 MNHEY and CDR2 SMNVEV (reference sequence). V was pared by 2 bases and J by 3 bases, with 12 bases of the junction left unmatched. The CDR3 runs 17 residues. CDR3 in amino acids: CASSLPDRAARHYGYTF. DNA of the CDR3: TGTGCCAGCAGTTTACCCGACAGGGCCGCCAGGCACTATGGCTACACCTTC.

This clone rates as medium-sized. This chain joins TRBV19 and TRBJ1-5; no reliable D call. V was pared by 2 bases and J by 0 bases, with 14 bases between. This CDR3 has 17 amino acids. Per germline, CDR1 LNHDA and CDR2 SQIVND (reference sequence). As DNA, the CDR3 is TGTGCCAGTAGTATATTCGAAGGCGGGTATAGCAATCAGCCCCAGCATTTT. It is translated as CASSIFEGGYSNQPQHF. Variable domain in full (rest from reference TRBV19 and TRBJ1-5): DGGITQSPKYLFRKEGQNVTLSCEQNLNHDAMYWYRQDPGQGLRLIYYSQIVNDFQKGDIAEGYSVSREKKESFPLTVTSAQKNPTAFYLCASSIFEGGYSNQPQHFGDGTRLSIL.

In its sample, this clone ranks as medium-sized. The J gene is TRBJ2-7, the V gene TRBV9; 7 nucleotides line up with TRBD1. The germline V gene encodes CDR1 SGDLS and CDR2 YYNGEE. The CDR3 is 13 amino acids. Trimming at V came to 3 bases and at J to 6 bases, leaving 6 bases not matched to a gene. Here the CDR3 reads CASSGTYRGEQYF. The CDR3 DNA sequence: TGTGCCAGCAGCGGAACCTACAGGGGCGAGCAGTACTTC. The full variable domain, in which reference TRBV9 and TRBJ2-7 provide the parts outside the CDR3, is DSGVTQTPKHLITATGQRVTLRCSPRSGDLSVYWYQQSLDQGLQFLIQYYNGEERAKGNILERFSAQQFPDLHSELNLSSLELGDSALYFCASSGTYRGEQYFGPGTRLTVT.

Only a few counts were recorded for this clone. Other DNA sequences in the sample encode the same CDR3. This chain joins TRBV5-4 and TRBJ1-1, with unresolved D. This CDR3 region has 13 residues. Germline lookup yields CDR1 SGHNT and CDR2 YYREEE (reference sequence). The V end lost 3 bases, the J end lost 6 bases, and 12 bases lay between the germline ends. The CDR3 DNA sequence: TGTGCCAGCAGCTGGAAGGGAGTCGCTGAAGCTTTCTTT. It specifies CASSWKGVAEAFF. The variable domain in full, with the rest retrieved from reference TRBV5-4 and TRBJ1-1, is ETGVTQSPTHLIKTRGQQVTLRCSSQSGHNTVSWYQQALGQGPQFIFQYYREEENGRGNFPPRFSGLQFPNYSSELNVNALELDDSALYLCASSWKGVAEAFFGQGTRLTVV.

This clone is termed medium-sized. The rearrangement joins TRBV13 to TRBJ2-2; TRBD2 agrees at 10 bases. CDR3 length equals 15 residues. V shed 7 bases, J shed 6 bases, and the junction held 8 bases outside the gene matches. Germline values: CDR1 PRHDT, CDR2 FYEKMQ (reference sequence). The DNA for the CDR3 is TGTGCCAGCAACAGCGGGGGGGCCGAGGCCGGGGAGCTGTTTTTT. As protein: CASNSGGAEAGELFF.

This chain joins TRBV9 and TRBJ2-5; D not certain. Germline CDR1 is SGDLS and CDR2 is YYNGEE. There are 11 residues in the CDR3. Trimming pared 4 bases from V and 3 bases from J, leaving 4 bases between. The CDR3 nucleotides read TGTGCCAGCAGCAGAGAAGAGACCCAGTACTTC. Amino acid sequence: CASSREETQYF. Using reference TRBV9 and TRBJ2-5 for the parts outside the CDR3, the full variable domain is DSGVTQTPKHLITATGQRVTLRCSPRSGDLSVYWYQQSLDQGLQFLIQYYNGEERAKGNILERFSAQQFPDLHSELNLSSLELGDSALYFCASSREETQYFGPGTRLLVL.

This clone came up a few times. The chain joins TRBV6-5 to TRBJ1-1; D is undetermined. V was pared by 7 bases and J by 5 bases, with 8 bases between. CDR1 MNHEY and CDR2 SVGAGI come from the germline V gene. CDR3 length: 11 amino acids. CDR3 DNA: TGTGCCAGCATGTCGTGGACTGAAGCTTTCTTT. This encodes CASMSWTEAFF.

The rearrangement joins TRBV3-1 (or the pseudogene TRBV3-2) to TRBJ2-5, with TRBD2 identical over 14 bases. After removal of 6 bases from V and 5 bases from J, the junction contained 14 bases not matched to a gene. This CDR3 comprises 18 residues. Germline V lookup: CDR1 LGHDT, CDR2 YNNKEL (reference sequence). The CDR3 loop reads CASSPIPGLAGAGETQYF. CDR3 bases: TGTGCCAGCAGTCCTATCCCGGGACTAGCGGGGGCCGGGGAGACCCAGTACTTC.

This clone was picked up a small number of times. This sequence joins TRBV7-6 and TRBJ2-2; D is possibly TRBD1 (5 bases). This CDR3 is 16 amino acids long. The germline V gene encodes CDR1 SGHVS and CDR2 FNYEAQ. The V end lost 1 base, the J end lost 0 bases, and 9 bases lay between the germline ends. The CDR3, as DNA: TGTGCCAGCAGCTTAGGACAGTCCGCGAACACCGGGGAGCTGTTTTTT. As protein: CASSLGQSANTGELFF.